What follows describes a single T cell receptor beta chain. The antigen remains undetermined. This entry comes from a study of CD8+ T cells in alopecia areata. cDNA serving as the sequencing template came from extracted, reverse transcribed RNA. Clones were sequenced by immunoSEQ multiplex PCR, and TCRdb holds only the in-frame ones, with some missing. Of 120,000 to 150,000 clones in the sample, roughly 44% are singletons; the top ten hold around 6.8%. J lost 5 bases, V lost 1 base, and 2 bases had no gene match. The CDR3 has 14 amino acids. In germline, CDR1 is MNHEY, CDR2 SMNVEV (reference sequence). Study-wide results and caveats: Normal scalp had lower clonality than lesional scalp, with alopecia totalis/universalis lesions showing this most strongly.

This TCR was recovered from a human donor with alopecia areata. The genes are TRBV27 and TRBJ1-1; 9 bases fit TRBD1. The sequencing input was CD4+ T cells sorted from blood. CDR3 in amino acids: CASSLWGTGTEAFF. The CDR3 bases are TGTGCCAGCAGTTTATGGGGGACAGGGACTGAAGCTTTCTTT.